This T cell receptor beta chain was sequenced during a study of identifying expanded T cells in peripheral blood (dated 2019 in TCRdb). Notes on the research overall: Technical replicates were generated by sequencing separate aliquots of the same genomic DNA pool, with four replicates compared pairwise.

Trimming leaves V shorter by 1 base and J shorter by 10 bases, with the junction holding 1 base beyond the gene matches. CDR1 and CDR2 are read off the germline V gene as MNHNS and SASEGT. The CDR3 covers 14 residues, taking in both the cysteine and the phenylalanine. This entry keeps only the CDR3 DNA: 42 bases, framed from base 1. Worth noting for this clone: Its antigen specificity is not known. No per-base quality is available; no much larger clone lies one base away.

Results and caveats for the whole study, not just this receptor: Both the number of clones called differentially abundant and the false-positive rate were significantly reduced by the beta-binomial model across all healthy-donor time intervals. Across all healthy donors, variance in clone template counts between roughly 2-week samples was found to increase significantly with total template count. Between technical replicates the binomial model flagged about 1.2 differentially abundant clones, whereas over roughly 2 weeks the binomial model flagged about 15 and over about 4 weeks around 20. The authors expected that biological variance in healthy repertoires might rise further over much longer intervals, such as months to years.

The immunoSEQ Assay, which relies on bias-controlled multiplex PCR amplification of genomic DNA, was used to profile TCRbeta CDR3 regions. Turning to the authors' computational methods: To quantify the absolute abundance of each unique TCRbeta CDR3 region, the sequences were collapsed and filtered. Differential abundance was assessed using a binomial (Fisher-equivalent) model and a beta-binomial model in which time-dependent variance fitted from healthy donors was added. Any clone with fewer than 5 combined templates was excluded, and a clone was called differentially abundant if its Benjamini-Hochberg FDR was below 0.01. In the beta-binomial model, variance was expressed as a function of the total template count across the two samples, in the form v = (b*log(k)+a)^2. TCRdb re-hosts the immuneACCESS table, in-frame sequences only. Its copies lack some clones; in the studies checked, an unresolved V gene accounts for under half of them, and the cause for the rest is not known. V, J and clone size are taken as reported in that table, and D and trimming were inferred from the DNA itself. This sample gives over 100,000 clones in total; 88% of them show up just once. The ten most abundant clones make up less than 15% of the sample.

No immune events, such as infections, were documented for the healthy donors during the collection period. Healthy-donor blood repertoires served as a training cohort to calibrate time-dependent variance in a beta-binomial model of T-cell clone differential abundance. The training cohort included 10 healthy donors, of whom 3 were female and 7 were male. An age range of roughly 29 to 65 years, with an average of 43 years, was recorded for the donors. Whole blood from each healthy donor was obtained from a commercial supplier and was collected at three time points two to three weeks apart. Genomic DNA was extracted from unsorted whole blood for immunosequencing.

This sequence uses TRBV6-1 and TRBJ2-1; TRBD2 agrees with 13 junctional bases. The specimen sequenced was blood. This TCR derives from a person aged 18 to 69 in good health. The CDR3 region reads CASSEGLAGGEQFF. The nucleotides are TGTGCCAGCAGTGAAGGACTAGCGGGAGGAGAGCAGTTCTTC.